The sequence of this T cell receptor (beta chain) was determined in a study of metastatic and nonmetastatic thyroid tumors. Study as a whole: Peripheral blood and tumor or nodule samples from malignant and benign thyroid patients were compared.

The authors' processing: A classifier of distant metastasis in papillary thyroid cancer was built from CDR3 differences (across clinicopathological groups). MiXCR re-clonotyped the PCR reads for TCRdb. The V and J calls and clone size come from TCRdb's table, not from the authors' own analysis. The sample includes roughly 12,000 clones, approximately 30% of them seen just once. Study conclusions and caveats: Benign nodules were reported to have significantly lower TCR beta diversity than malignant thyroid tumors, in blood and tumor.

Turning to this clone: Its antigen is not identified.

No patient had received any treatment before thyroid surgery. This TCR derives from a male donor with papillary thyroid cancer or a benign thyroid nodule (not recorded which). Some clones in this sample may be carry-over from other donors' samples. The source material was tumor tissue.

DNA of the CDR3: TGTGCCAGCAGTTTTCGACAGGCAGACTACCACGAGCAGTACTTC. Translating it yields CASSFRQADYHEQYF. The chain uses TRBV6-9 and TRBJ2-7; D is perhaps TRBD1 (6 bases). Trimming took 4 bases from V and 5 from J, leaving 18 bases between them. The CDR3 extends over 15 amino acids. Looked up from germline, CDR1 is MNHGY and CDR2 is SVAAGI.